This TCR beta chain was recovered during a study of T cells in Graves' hyperthyroidism and ophthalmopathy. Patients showing uncontrolled infection, other autoimmune disease, pregnancy or lactation were ineligible. Germline CDR1 reads MGHRA; CDR2 reads YSYEKL. The CDR3 extends over 15 amino acids. V was cut by 4 bases and J by 3 bases, with 13 bases left in between. The source material, RNA transcripts, was used to amplify TCR beta CDR3 regions. The HTBI primer set was used in a first-round RT-PCR of the TCR CDR3. TCRdb processed the multiplex PCR reads anew with MiXCR; each CDR3 protein has one entry. The sample includes approximately 510,000 distinct CDR3 sequences, about 45% of them seen just once.

The rearrangement uses TRBV4-1 and TRBJ1-3, with a tentative D call TRBD1 (5 bases). The source of this sequence is an adult woman with Graves' disease, either hyperthyroidism or ophthalmopathy (not recorded which). Sequencing was performed on peripheral blood or thyroid tissue (not recorded which). The CDR3 region has the DNA TGCGCCAGCAGCCCCCCTAAGGGGAGTGGAAACACCATATATTTT. Its translation: CASSPPKGSGNTIYF.